This T cell receptor beta chain was identified during a study of cytomegalovirus exposure and HLA in healthy donors. Turning to this clone: Antigen unknown.

Regarding the study as a whole: Cytomegalovirus-associated status was assigned to about 170 TCR beta chains.

PCR used 60 Vbeta primers and 13 Jbeta primers. TCRdb's table, derived via immunoSEQ multiplex PCR, lists solely in-frame clones and lacks some. The sample includes some 150,000 clones, 60% to 80% of them seen just once. CDR1 is MNHEY, CDR2 SMNVEV, per germline (reference sequence). This CDR3 comprises 15 residues. The V end was cut by 2 bases, the J end by 1 base, with 9 bases between. The source is a man aged 35-49 years in good health and CMV-seropositive. The chain has TRBV27 and TRBJ1-5, with D hard to call. Sequenced sample: PBMCs. The CDR3 DNA reads TGTGCCAGCAGTTTAGGTAGTTGGAGCAATCAGCCCCAGCATTTT. This gives the protein CASSLGSWSNQPQHF.